The rows below give T cell receptor beta chains drawn from one sample of a study of CD8 T cells in ankylosing spondylitis. Each CDR3 protein gets one entry after TCRdb re-called the 5' RACE reads with MiXCR. The sample has under 400,000 distinct CDR3 sequences; roughly 11% are singletons. Sequencing used blood, either unsorted or a sorted T cell fraction (not recorded which). The receptors derive from a female donor with ankylosing spondylitis or in good health (not recorded which). Both conserved end residues are part of each CDR3. Each record gives: CDR3 protein, V gene, J gene.

CDR3aa: CASSPLTSGGNEQFF
v_gene: TRBV5-1
j_gene: TRBJ2-1

CDR3aa: CATSDPGLAGADTQYF
v_gene: TRBV24-1
j_gene: TRBJ2-3

CDR3aa: CASSAPGGNQPQHF
v_gene: TRBV9
j_gene: TRBJ1-5

CDR3aa: CRLNRGPHNEQFF
v_gene: TRBV28
j_gene: TRBJ2-1

CDR3aa: CASRRFNTGANVLTF
v_gene: TRBV2
j_gene: TRBJ2-6

CDR3aa: CSVRPGTNEQYF
v_gene: TRBV29-1
j_gene: TRBJ2-7

CDR3aa: CASQTGTGVYGYTF
v_gene: TRBV5-1
j_gene: TRBJ1-2

CDR3aa: CASSPGQGANQPQHF
v_gene: TRBV18
j_gene: TRBJ1-5

CDR3aa: CASSVVGTSYNEQFF
v_gene: TRBV9
j_gene: TRBJ2-1

CDR3aa: CASSLDGLPNYGYTF
v_gene: TRBV5-1
j_gene: TRBJ1-2

CDR3aa: CASRLRAVVNSPLHF
v_gene: TRBV7-9
j_gene: TRBJ1-6

CDR3aa: CASLRTATSEEPLHF
v_gene: TRBV19
j_gene: TRBJ1-6

CDR3aa: CASSLMARGNTGELFF
v_gene: TRBV11-2
j_gene: TRBJ2-2

CDR3aa: CASSLVSGSLQETQYF
v_gene: TRBV5-1
j_gene: TRBJ2-5

CDR3aa: CASSPLGQGWTDTQYF
v_gene: TRBV14
j_gene: TRBJ2-3

CDR3aa: CASRSTGGTQSAQNYGYTF
v_gene: TRBV4-2
j_gene: TRBJ1-2

CDR3aa: CASSPPDREAFF
v_gene: TRBV5-1
j_gene: TRBJ1-1

CDR3aa: CASSLKAQGVNEQFF
v_gene: TRBV7-9
j_gene: TRBJ2-1

CDR3aa: CSASRDRVGYEQYF
v_gene: TRBV20-1
j_gene: TRBJ2-7

CDR3aa: CASSYRPYSHEQYF
v_gene: TRBV6-5
j_gene: TRBJ2-7

CDR3aa: CASSQDGEGQETQYF
v_gene: TRBV4-2
j_gene: TRBJ2-5

CDR3aa: CSASSFPGLAGGSYEQYF
v_gene: TRBV20-1
j_gene: TRBJ2-7

CDR3aa: CASSFFEQFF
v_gene: TRBV27
j_gene: TRBJ2-1

CDR3aa: CAFSRGTTGELFF
v_gene: TRBV7-9
j_gene: TRBJ2-2

CDR3aa: CASSRTVNYGYTF
v_gene: TRBV12-3/TRBV12-4
j_gene: TRBJ1-2

CDR3aa: CSARGTGDYEQYF
v_gene: TRBV20-1
j_gene: TRBJ2-7

CDR3aa: CSARPFTRGLGELFF
v_gene: TRBV20-1
j_gene: TRBJ2-2

CDR3aa: CASSRRDIQETQYF
v_gene: TRBV12-3/TRBV12-4
j_gene: TRBJ2-5

CDR3aa: CSANIRGVDKNIQYF
v_gene: TRBV20-1
j_gene: TRBJ2-4

CDR3aa: CASSAGGLPGRTDTQYF
v_gene: TRBV5-1
j_gene: TRBJ2-3

CDR3aa: CSANSRTTDTQYF
v_gene: TRBV20-1
j_gene: TRBJ2-3

CDR3aa: CASSFPLAGGSYNEQFF
v_gene: TRBV5-1
j_gene: TRBJ2-1

CDR3aa: CASSESTGTSGANVLTF
v_gene: TRBV25-1
j_gene: TRBJ2-6

CDR3aa: CASSYTGGPTDTQYF
v_gene: TRBV27
j_gene: TRBJ2-3

CDR3aa: CSASPGTSGGRGEQFF
v_gene: TRBV20-1
j_gene: TRBJ2-1

CDR3aa: CASSYSTGVPSTGELFF
v_gene: TRBV6-5
j_gene: TRBJ2-2

CDR3aa: CASSEHTFDNEQFF
v_gene: TRBV2
j_gene: TRBJ2-1

CDR3aa: CASSQDIWGTEAFF
v_gene: TRBV4-3
j_gene: TRBJ1-1

CDR3aa: CASTASGRIYEQYF
v_gene: TRBV2
j_gene: TRBJ2-7

CDR3aa: CASSRYAGLINTEAFF
v_gene: TRBV12-3/TRBV12-4
j_gene: TRBJ1-1

CDR3aa: CSVLERLAGIRNEQFF
v_gene: TRBV29-1
j_gene: TRBJ2-1

CDR3aa: CSAPMRLAGGSDEQFF
v_gene: TRBV20-1
j_gene: TRBJ2-1

CDR3aa: CASSLRRGGDEQFF
v_gene: TRBV5-1
j_gene: TRBJ2-1

CDR3aa: CSASPMGRGSGTTIYF
v_gene: TRBV20-1
j_gene: TRBJ1-3

CDR3aa: CSAPPTSGGSDTQYF
v_gene: TRBV29-1
j_gene: TRBJ2-3

CDR3aa: CASSSADRGNQPQHF
v_gene: TRBV6-5
j_gene: TRBJ1-5

CDR3aa: CASSPPRAGASPLHF
v_gene: TRBV18
j_gene: TRBJ1-6

CDR3aa: CASASETQYF
v_gene: TRBV2
j_gene: TRBJ2-5

CDR3aa: CSARDLYRGMGNGYTF
v_gene: TRBV20-1
j_gene: TRBJ1-2

CDR3aa: CASSLAGENIQYF
v_gene: TRBV5-1
j_gene: TRBJ2-4

CDR3aa: CSVGEGETQYF
v_gene: TRBV29-1
j_gene: TRBJ2-5

CDR3aa: CASSPDLMTQGGTDTQYF
v_gene: TRBV27
j_gene: TRBJ2-3

CDR3aa: CASSVATLASGNTIYF
v_gene: TRBV9
j_gene: TRBJ1-3

CDR3aa: CSARGGDRGYGYTF
v_gene: TRBV20-1
j_gene: TRBJ1-2

CDR3aa: CASSEGGLHGYTF
v_gene: TRBV2
j_gene: TRBJ1-2

CDR3aa: CASSRGQGNTEAFF
v_gene: TRBV18
j_gene: TRBJ1-1

CDR3aa: CSASWVRTEAFF
v_gene: TRBV29-1
j_gene: TRBJ1-1

CDR3aa: CASSAHPGPSTYEQYF
v_gene: TRBV7-7
j_gene: TRBJ2-7

CDR3aa: CASSASNTGELFF
v_gene: TRBV28
j_gene: TRBJ2-2